This T cell receptor beta chain was profiled in a study of T cell responses to AZD1222 COVID-19 vaccine. Study-wide results and limits: Spike-spanning, vaccine-associated CD4 TCRs were dominant at 160-218 and 743-854. AZD1222 recipients seropositive at baseline numbered only six or seven. Repertoire samples came only from after the peak T cell response.

Repertoires were generated with immunoSEQ multiplex PCR, while TCRdb's copy carries only in-frame clones and drops some. Of about 130,000 clones listed, 88% are singletons. Remarks on this clone: Its antigen is unknown.

This CDR3 has 14 amino acids. CDR1 is ENHRY, CDR2 SYGVKD, per germline. V trimming: 6 bases; J trimming: 6 bases; junction bases outside the gene matches: 6. This TCR was recovered from an adult who received the AZD1222 COVID-19 vaccine. This specimen was peripheral blood, taken 28 days after the second AZD1222 dose. The chain links TRBV10-3 to TRBJ2-1, with 9 bases matching TRBD2. The CDR3 sequence: CAISLAGARNEQFF. The DNA of the CDR3 is TGTGCCATCAGCTTAGCGGGAGCCCGCAATGAGCAGTTCTTC.